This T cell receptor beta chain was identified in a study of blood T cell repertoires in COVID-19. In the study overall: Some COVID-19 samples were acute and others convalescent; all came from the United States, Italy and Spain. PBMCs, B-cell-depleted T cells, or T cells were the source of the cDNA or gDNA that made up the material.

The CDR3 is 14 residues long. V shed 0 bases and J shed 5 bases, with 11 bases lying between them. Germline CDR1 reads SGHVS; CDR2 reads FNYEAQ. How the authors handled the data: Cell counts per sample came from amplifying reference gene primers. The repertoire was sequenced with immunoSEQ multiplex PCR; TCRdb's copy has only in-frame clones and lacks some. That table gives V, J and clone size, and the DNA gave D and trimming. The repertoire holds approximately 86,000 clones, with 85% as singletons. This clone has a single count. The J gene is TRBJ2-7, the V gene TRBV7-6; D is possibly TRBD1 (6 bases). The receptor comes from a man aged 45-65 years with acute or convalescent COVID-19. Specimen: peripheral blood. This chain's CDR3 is CASSLAISGDEQYF. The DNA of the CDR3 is TGTGCCAGCAGCTTAGCGATTTCAGGGGACGAGCAGTACTTC.